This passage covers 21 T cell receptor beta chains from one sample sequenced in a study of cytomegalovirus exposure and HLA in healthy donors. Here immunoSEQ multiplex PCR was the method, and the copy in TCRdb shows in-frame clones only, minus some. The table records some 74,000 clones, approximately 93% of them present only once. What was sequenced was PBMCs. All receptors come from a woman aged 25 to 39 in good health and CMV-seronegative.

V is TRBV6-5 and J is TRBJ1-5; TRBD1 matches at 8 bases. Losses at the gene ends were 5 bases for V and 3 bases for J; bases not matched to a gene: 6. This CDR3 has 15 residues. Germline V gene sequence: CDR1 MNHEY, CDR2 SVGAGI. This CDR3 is CASSRTGSNNQPQHF. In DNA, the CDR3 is TGTGCCAGCAGTCGGACAGGGAGCAACAATCAGCCCCAGCATTTT.

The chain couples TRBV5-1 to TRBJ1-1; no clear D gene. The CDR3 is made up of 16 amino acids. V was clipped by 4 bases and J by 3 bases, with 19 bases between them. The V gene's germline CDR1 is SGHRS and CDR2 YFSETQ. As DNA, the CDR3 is TGCGCCAGCAGCACGGGAGGTGTTTCTATGCACACTGAAGCTTTCTTT. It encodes CASSTGGVSMHTEAFF.

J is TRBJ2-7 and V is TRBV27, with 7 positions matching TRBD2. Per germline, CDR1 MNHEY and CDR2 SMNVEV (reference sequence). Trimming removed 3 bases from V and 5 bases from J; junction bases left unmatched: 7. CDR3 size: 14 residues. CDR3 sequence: CASSLAGEIHEQYF. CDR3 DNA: TGTGCCAGCAGTTTGGCGGGAGAGATCCACGAGCAGTACTTC.

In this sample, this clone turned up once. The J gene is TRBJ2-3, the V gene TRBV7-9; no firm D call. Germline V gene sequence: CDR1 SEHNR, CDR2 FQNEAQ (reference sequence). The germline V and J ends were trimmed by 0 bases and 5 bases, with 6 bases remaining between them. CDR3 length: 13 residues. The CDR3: CASSLARKDTQYF. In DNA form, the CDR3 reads TGTGCCAGCAGCTTAGCCCGTAAAGATACGCAGTATTTT.

CDR3 amino acids: CAWSVGTTGELFF. CDR3 nucleotides: TGTGCCTGGAGTGTAGGGACAACCGGGGAGCTGTTTTTT. The chain links TRBV30 to TRBJ2-2, with D possibly matching TRBD1 (6 bases). The CDR3 has 13 residues. Trimming took 0 bases from V and 5 from J, leaving 7 bases between them. Germline V CDR1 and CDR2: GTSNPN, SVGIG (reference sequence).

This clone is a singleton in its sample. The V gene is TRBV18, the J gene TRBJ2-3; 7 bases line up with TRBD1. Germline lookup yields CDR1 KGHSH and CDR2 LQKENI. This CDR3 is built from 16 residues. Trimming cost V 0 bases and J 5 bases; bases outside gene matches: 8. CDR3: CASSPPGKTGVDTQYF. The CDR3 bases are TGTGCCAGCTCACCACCGGGCAAAACAGGGGTAGATACGCAGTATTTT.

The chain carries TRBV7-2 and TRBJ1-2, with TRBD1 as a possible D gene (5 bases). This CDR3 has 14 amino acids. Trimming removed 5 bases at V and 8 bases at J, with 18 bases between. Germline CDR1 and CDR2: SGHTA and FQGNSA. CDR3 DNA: TGTGCCAGCAGCCAAGGCAGGGTGGCCTGGGGCTACACCTTC. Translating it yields CASSQGRVAWGYTF. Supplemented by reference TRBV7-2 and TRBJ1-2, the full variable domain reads GAGVSQSPSNKVTEKGKDVELRCDPISGHTALYWYRQSLGQGLEFLIYFQGNSAPDKSGLPSDRFSAERTGGSVSTLTIQRTQQEDSAVYLCASSQGRVAWGYTFGSGTRLTVV.

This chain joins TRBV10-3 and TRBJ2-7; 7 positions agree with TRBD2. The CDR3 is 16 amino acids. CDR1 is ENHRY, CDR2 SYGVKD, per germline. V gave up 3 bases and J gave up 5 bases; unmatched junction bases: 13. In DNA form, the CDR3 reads TGTGCCATCAGTGACCCCGGGGAGGGTCGGACGGACGAGCAGTACTTC. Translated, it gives CAISDPGEGRTDEQYF.

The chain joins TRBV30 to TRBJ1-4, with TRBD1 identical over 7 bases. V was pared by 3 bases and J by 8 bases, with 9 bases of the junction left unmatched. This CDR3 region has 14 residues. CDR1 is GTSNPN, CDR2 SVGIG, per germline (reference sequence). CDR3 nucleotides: TGTGCCTGGAGGAAGGGGGCGCGTTGGGAAAAACTGTTTTTT. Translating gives CAWRKGARWEKLFF.

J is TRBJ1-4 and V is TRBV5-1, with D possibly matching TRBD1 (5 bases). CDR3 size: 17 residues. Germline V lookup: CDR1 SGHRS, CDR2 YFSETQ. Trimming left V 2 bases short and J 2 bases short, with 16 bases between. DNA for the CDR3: TGCGCCAGCAGCTTTCTCCCCGTGGGGGGGACTAATGAAAAACTGTTTTTT. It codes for CASSFLPVGGTNEKLFF.

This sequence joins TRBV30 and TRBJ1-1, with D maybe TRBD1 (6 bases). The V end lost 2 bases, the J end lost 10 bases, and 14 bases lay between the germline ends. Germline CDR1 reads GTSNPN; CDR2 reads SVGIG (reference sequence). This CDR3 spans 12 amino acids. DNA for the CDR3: TGTGCCTGGAGTCCAGACAGGTTTCGAGCTTTCTTT. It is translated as CAWSPDRFRAFF.

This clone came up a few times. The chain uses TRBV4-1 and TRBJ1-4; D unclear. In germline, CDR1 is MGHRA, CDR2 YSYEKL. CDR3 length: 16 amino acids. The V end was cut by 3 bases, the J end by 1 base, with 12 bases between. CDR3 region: CASSHERKQTNEKLFF. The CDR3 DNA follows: TGCGCCAGCAGCCATGAGAGAAAGCAAACTAATGAAAAACTGTTTTTT.

The CDR3 DNA sequence: TGTGCCAGCAGCCCGGACTCTTACTATCAGCCCCAGCATTTT. It yields the protein CASSPDSYYQPQHF. The rearrangement links TRBV7-9 to TRBJ1-5; the D is unclear. The CDR3 loop spans 14 amino acids. CDR1 is SEHNR, CDR2 FQNEAQ, per germline (reference sequence). Trimming shortened V by 5 bases and J by 5 bases, and 13 bases separated the two germline ends.

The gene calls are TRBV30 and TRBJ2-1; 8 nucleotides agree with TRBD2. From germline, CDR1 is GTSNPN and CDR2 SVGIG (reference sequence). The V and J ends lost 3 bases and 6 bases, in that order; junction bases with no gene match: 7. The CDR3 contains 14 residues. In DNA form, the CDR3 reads TGTGCCTGGAGAAGCGGGGGCGGGCCCAATGAGCAGTTCTTC. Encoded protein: CAWRSGGGPNEQFF.

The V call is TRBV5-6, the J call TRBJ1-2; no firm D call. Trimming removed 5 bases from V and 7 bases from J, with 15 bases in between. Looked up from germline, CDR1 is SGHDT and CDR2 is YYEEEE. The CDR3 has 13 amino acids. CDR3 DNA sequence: TGTGCCAGCAGGAAGATGTTTACTGGTGGCTACACCTTC. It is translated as CASRKMFTGGYTF.

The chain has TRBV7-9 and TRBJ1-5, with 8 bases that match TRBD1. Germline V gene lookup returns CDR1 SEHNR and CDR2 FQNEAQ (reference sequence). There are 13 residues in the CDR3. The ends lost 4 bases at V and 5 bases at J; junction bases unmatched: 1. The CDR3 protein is CASSSQGDQPQHF. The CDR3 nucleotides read TGTGCCAGCAGCTCACAGGGGGATCAGCCCCAGCATTTT.

This CDR3 is CAWNRTMEGNEQYF. The CDR3 coding sequence is TGTGCCTGGAATCGGACTATGGAAGGAAACGAGCAGTACTTC. V gene TRBV30 combines with J gene TRBJ2-7, with D perhaps matching TRBD2 (6 bases). Germline CDR1 and CDR2: GTSNPN and SVGIG (reference sequence). V was shortened by 4 bases and J by 5 bases, with 18 bases between the two germline ends. The CDR3 totals 14 residues.

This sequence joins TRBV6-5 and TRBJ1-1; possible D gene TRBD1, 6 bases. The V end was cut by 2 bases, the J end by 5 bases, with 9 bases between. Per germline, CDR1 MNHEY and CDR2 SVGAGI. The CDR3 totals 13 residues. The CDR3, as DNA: TGTGCCAGCAGTTACGCTCAGGGGACTGAAGCTTTCTTT. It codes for CASSYAQGTEAFF.

CDR3 sequence: CASSLGPRRGSNTGELFF. In DNA form, the CDR3 reads TGTGCCAGCAGTTTAGGGCCCCGCAGGGGGTCGAACACCGGGGAGCTGTTTTTT. The chain carries TRBV27 and TRBJ2-2; 7 bases are a match to TRBD1. The CDR3 runs 18 residues. With V trimmed by 2 bases and J by 0 bases, 9 bases remained unmatched. Germline-derived CDR1 and CDR2 are MNHEY and SMNVEV (reference sequence).

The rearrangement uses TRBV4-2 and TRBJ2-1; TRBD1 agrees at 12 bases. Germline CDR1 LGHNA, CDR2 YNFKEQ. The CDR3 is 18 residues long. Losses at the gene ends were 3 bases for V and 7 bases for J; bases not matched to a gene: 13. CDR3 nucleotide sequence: TGTGCCAGCAGCCAGGCCGGGACAGGGGGCGCCGAAGGAAATGAGCAGTTCTTC. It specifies CASSQAGTGGAEGNEQFF.

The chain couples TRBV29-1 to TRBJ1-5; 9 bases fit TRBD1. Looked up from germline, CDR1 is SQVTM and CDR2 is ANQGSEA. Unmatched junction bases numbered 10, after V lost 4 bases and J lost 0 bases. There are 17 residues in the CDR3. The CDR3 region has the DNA TGCAGCGTTGTCGGTGAAACAGGGGGCGGTAGCAATCAGCCCCAGCATTTT. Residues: CSVVGETGGGSNQPQHF.